Below, 25 T cell receptor beta chains from the same sample are listed, as sequenced in a study of cytomegalovirus exposure and HLA in healthy donors. Produced via immunoSEQ multiplex PCR; TCRdb's table is partial and in-frame only. The table has tens of thousands of clones, approximately 95% seen once. Sequences were obtained from PBMCs. These receptors all come from a woman between 18 and 30 years old in good health and CMV-seronegative.

V usage is TRBV5-5 and J usage is TRBJ1-5, with 7 bases matching TRBD1. The CDR3 has 17 amino acids. Trimming took 1 base from V and 6 from J; bases not matched to a gene: 13. Germline V lookup: CDR1 SGHKS, CDR2 YYEKEE (reference sequence). Here the CDR3 reads CASSLTFGRQGGQPQHF. The DNA for the CDR3 is TGTGCCAGCAGCTTGACGTTTGGGCGGCAGGGGGGTCAGCCCCAGCATTTT.

The gene calls are TRBV5-1 and TRBJ1-2; D perhaps matches TRBD1 (5 bases). The CDR3 covers 15 residues. Trimming took off 2 bases at V and 8 bases at J, with 19 bases between the two ends. Per the germline V gene, CDR1 is SGHRS and CDR2 is YFSETQ. CDR3 sequence (DNA): TGCGCCAGCAGCTTATCCGTCGCGGGACCAGGGGGCTACACCTTC. Protein: CASSLSVAGPGGYTF.

This sequence joins TRBV9 and TRBJ1-4; D gene ambiguous. In germline, CDR1 is SGDLS, CDR2 YYNGEE. This CDR3 region has 13 residues. With 2 bases removed from V and 6 bases from J, the gap between germline ends came to 8 bases. CDR3 nucleotides: TGTGCCAGCAGCGTGAAGGGAGATGAAAAACTGTTTTTT. Residues: CASSVKGDEKLFF. Together with reference TRBV9 and TRBJ1-4, the CDR3 gives the full variable domain: DSGVTQTPKHLITATGQRVTLRCSPRSGDLSVYWYQQSLDQGLQFLIQYYNGEERAKGNILERFSAQQFPDLHSELNLSSLELGDSALYFCASSVKGDEKLFFGSGTQLSVL.

This clone is a singleton in its sample. One end of the junction varies from germline; a read error may be responsible. The rearrangement uses TRBV18 and TRBJ1-4; 8 nucleotides match TRBD1. Germline CDR1 KGHSH, CDR2 LQKENI. The length of the CDR3 is 13 residues. CDR3 residues: CASSPPSGTGRIF. Written as DNA, the CDR3 is TGTGCCAGCTCACCTCCTTCCGGGACAGGAAGGATTTTT.

This clone has only one observation. The chain carries TRBV4-3 and TRBJ2-1; 8 bases fit TRBD2. J lost 0 bases, V lost 0 bases, and 1 base had no gene match. In germline, CDR1 is LGHNA, CDR2 YSLEER. The CDR3 consists of 16 residues. The CDR3 sequence: CASSQDRGGSYNEQFF. The CDR3 nucleotides read TGCGCCAGCAGCCAAGATCGGGGGGGCTCCTACAATGAGCAGTTCTTC.

This sequence joins TRBV9 and TRBJ1-6; D unclear. The CDR3 consists of 14 residues. V was clipped by 4 bases and J by 8 bases, with 13 bases between them. CDR1 SGDLS and CDR2 YYNGEE come from the germline V gene. The CDR3 DNA sequence: TGTGCCAGCAGCCTACGTTCCTCGGATTCACCCCTCCACTTT. Its protein product is CASSLRSSDSPLHF.

The chain employs TRBV28 and TRBJ1-5; 7 bases agree with TRBD1. This CDR3 has 16 residues. Germline loops: CDR1 MDHEN, CDR2 SYDVKM. V shed 6 bases, J shed 4 bases, and the junction held 12 bases outside the gene matches. For the CDR3, the DNA is TGTGCCAGCAGCCTCGGACAGGCACGCTTGAATCAGCCCCAGCATTTT. Its protein is CASSLGQARLNQPQHF.

J is TRBJ2-1 and V is TRBV5-6; perhaps TRBD2 as D (7 bases). Trimming stripped 1 base from V and 0 bases from J, with 11 bases between. Germline loops: CDR1 SGHDT, CDR2 YYEEEE. The CDR3 length is 16 residues. The CDR3 is CASSLIGGPSYNEQFF. CDR3 coding DNA: TGTGCCAGCAGCTTGATCGGGGGGCCCTCCTACAATGAGCAGTTCTTC. The full variable domain, completed using reference TRBV5-6 and TRBJ2-1, is DAGVTQSPTHLIKTRGQQVTLRCSPKSGHDTVSWYQQALGQGPQFIFQYYEEEERQRGNFPDRFSGHQFPNYSSELNVNALLLGDSALYLCASSLIGGPSYNEQFFGPGTRLTVL.

The chain combines TRBV29-1 with TRBJ1-1, with a possible D match to TRBD1 (6 bases). CDR3 size: 13 residues. Looked up from germline, CDR1 is SQVTM and CDR2 is ANQGSEA. Trimming took off 6 bases at V and 0 bases at J, with 11 bases between the two ends. The chain's CDR3 is CSVLTGLNTEAFF. As DNA, the CDR3 is TGCAGCGTCCTCACAGGGTTGAACACTGAAGCTTTCTTT. Drawing the rest from reference TRBV29-1 and TRBJ1-1, the complete variable domain is SAVISQKPSRDICQRGTSLTIQCQVDSQVTMMFWYRQQPGQSLTLIATANQGSEATYESGFVIDKFPISRPNLTFSTLTVSNMSPEDSSIYLCSVLTGLNTEAFFGQGTRLTVV.

The rearrangement joins TRBV5-1 to TRBJ2-7; D is perhaps TRBD1 (6 bases). Germline V CDR1 and CDR2: SGHRS, YFSETQ. This CDR3 contains 14 residues. V lost 2 bases to trimming and J lost 4 bases, with 13 bases between them. The CDR3 reads CASSLGAGAYEQYV. Written as DNA, the CDR3 is TGCGCCAGCAGCTTAGGTGCAGGGGCTTACGAGCAGTACGTC.

This clone showed up just once. This chain connects TRBV19 to TRBJ1-2, with 9 nucleotides matching TRBD1. The junction had 10 bases not matched to a gene; V was cut back by 5 bases and J by 9 bases. Germline CDR1 LNHDA, CDR2 SQIVND (reference sequence). The CDR3 is made up of 14 amino acids. The CDR3 loop reads CASSPSGTGRSYTF. In DNA, the CDR3 is TGTGCCAGTAGTCCTTCGGGGACAGGGAGGAGCTACACCTTC.

The chain has TRBV7-6 and TRBJ1-2, with 8 bases identical to TRBD1. Per germline, CDR1 SGHVS and CDR2 FNYEAQ. The trim removed 3 bases at V and 7 bases at J, leaving 1 base unmatched. The CDR3 spans 12 residues. As DNA, the CDR3 is TGTGCCAGCAGCTTCACAGGGGGTGGCTACACCTTC. It is translated as CASSFTGGGYTF.

This chain connects TRBV28 to TRBJ2-3; 8 bases fit TRBD1. CDR1 MDHEN and CDR2 SYDVKM come from the germline V gene. Trimming at V came to 7 bases and at J to 3 bases, leaving 12 bases not matched to a gene. The CDR3 consists of 16 residues. The CDR3, as DNA: TGTGCCAGCACCAAACGAGGACAGGGCGGAACAGATACGCAGTATTTT. Translated: CASTKRGQGGTDTQYF.

V is TRBV29-1 and J is TRBJ2-2; a weak D match, TRBD2 (6 bases). This CDR3 has 14 residues. The germline CDR1 and CDR2 sequences are SQVTM and ANQGSEA. Trimming removed 5 bases from V and 5 bases from J, with 15 bases in between. The CDR3 DNA is TGCAGCGTTAAGATCTCGGGAGTAACCGGGGAGCTGTTTTTT. This gives the protein CSVKISGVTGELFF.

The chain joins TRBV19 to TRBJ1-1; no firm D call. The V and J ends lost 4 bases and 0 bases respectively, with 9 bases between them. CDR1 is LNHDA and CDR2 is SQIVND in the germline V gene (reference sequence). This CDR3 has 14 amino acids. In DNA form, the CDR3 reads TGTGCCAGTAGTACGCTCAGGATGAACACTGAAGCTTTCTTT. Its translation: CASSTLRMNTEAFF. Combining the CDR3 with reference TRBV19 and TRBJ1-1 gives the whole variable domain DGGITQSPKYLFRKEGQNVTLSCEQNLNHDAMYWYRQDPGQGLRLIYYSQIVNDFQKGDIAEGYSVSREKKESFPLTVTSAQKNPTAFYLCASSTLRMNTEAFFGQGTRLTVV.

The genes are TRBV27 and TRBJ1-1; D gene unclear. Between the trimmed V and J ends, which lost 3 bases and 0 bases, there was a span of 11 bases. The CDR3 sequence is 15 residues long. Germline CDR1 reads MNHEY; CDR2 reads SMNVEV (reference sequence). CDR3 DNA sequence: TGTGCCAGCAGTTTGACGGGGTCCATGAACACTGAAGCTTTCTTT. It translates to CASSLTGSMNTEAFF.

The chain links TRBV18 to TRBJ2-5, with D uncertain. V was cut by 1 base and J by 5 bases, with 11 bases left in between. CDR3 length: 14 amino acids. Germline lookup yields CDR1 KGHSH and CDR2 LQKENI. CDR3 in DNA: TGTGCCAGCTCACCACAGTACGATCGGGAGACCCAGTACTTC. This encodes CASSPQYDRETQYF.

This clone has only a few counts. V gene TRBV11-2 combines with J gene TRBJ2-7, with D maybe TRBD1 (5 bases). The germline gives CDR1 SGHAT, CDR2 FQNNGV. This CDR3 region has 15 residues. Trimming left V 4 bases short and J 3 bases short, with 16 bases between. The chain's CDR3 is CASSYRQSPFYEQYV. CDR3 nucleotides: TGTGCCAGCAGCTACCGACAGTCGCCCTTCTACGAGCAGTACGTC.

The chain employs TRBV5-1 and TRBJ2-6; D uncertain. V was clipped by 4 bases and J by 0 bases, with 8 bases between them. The length of the CDR3 is 15 residues. Germline lookup yields CDR1 SGHRS and CDR2 YFSETQ. The CDR3 here is CASSPYLSGANVLTF. The CDR3 nucleotides are TGCGCCAGCAGCCCTTATCTCTCTGGGGCCAACGTCCTGACTTTC.

The V gene is TRBV7-3, the J gene TRBJ2-1; TRBD2 matches at 8 bases. The CDR3 has 13 amino acids. V shed 5 bases, J shed 8 bases, and the junction held 5 bases outside the gene matches. From germline, CDR1 is SGHTA and CDR2 FQGTGA. The CDR3: CASSPGGRDEQFF. The CDR3 DNA reads TGTGCCAGCAGCCCGGGGGGGCGCGATGAGCAGTTCTTC.

This clone was detected only once. The chain combines TRBV18 with TRBJ2-1, with 9 bases fitting TRBD2. Germline values: CDR1 KGHSH, CDR2 LQKENI. The CDR3 is 15 amino acids. The trim removed 5 bases at V and 8 bases at J, leaving 10 bases unmatched. CDR3 sequence: CASSSLLAGAYEQFF. DNA for the CDR3: TGTGCCAGCTCAAGTTTACTAGCGGGTGCCTATGAGCAGTTCTTC.

The rearrangement uses TRBV7-8 and TRBJ2-1; perhaps TRBD2 as D (6 bases). Trimming pared 5 bases from V and 7 bases from J, leaving 15 bases between. Germline V gene lookup returns CDR1 SGHVS and CDR2 FQNEAQ. The CDR3 covers 14 residues. The CDR3 bases are TGTGCCAGCAGCCGTAGACTAGGCCAAAATGAGCAGTTCTTC. Amino acids: CASSRRLGQNEQFF.

This rearrangement joins TRBV27 to TRBJ2-7, with D perhaps matching TRBD2 (6 bases). Germline V gene sequence: CDR1 MNHEY, CDR2 SMNVEV (reference sequence). CDR3 length equals 14 residues. V was pared by 5 bases and J by 7 bases, with 18 bases between. The DNA for the CDR3 is TGTGCCAGCAGTCCGGGACCGGGAGAGGGAGAGCAGTACGTC. Encoded protein: CASSPGPGEGEQYV.

This chain joins TRBV19 and TRBJ2-2; D is undetermined. The CDR3 loop spans 14 amino acids. Trimming shortened V by 11 bases and J by 0 bases, and 13 bases separated the two germline ends. Per the germline V gene, CDR1 is LNHDA and CDR2 is SQIVND (reference sequence). CDR3 coding DNA: TGTGCCGGAAGAGAGACATCGAACACCGGGGAGCTGTTTTTT. Its translation: CAGRETSNTGELFF.

The chain employs TRBV4-3 and TRBJ2-1; D might be TRBD1 (6 bases). V lost 2 bases to trimming and J lost 9 bases, with 14 bases between them. CDR1 and CDR2 (germline): LGHNA, YSLEER. The CDR3 covers 14 residues. CDR3 amino acids: CASSQLGQPSEQFF. The CDR3, as DNA: TGCGCCAGCAGCCAACTAGGACAGCCTAGTGAGCAGTTCTTC.